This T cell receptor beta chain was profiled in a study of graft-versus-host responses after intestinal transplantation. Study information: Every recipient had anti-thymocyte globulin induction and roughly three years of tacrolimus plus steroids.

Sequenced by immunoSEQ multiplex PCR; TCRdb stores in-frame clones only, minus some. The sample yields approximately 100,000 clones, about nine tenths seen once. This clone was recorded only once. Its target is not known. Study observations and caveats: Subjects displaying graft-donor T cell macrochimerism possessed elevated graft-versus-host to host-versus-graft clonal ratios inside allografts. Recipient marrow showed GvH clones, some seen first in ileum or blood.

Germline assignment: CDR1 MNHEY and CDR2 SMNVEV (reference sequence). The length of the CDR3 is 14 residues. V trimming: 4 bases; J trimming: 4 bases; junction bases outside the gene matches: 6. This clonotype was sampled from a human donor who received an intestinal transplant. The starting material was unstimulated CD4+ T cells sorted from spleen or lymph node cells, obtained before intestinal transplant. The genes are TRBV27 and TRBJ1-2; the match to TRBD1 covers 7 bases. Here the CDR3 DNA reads TGTGCCAGCAGTTGGTCGGGACAGACCTATGGCTACACCTTC. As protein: CASSWSGQTYGYTF.